Included here is one TCR beta chain sequence, with context. Its specific antigen is unknown. It has no much larger one-base neighbor in the sample; base qualities were not kept. The data stem from a study of T cell responses to AZD1222 COVID-19 vaccine (dated by TCRdb to about 2021). Study-wide context: A total of 233 trial participants underwent TCR sequencing, of whom nearly 210 received two doses of AZD1222 and 26 received two doses of the MenACWY control vaccine. Trial participants were enrolled by age into 18-55, 56-69 and 70-plus year subgroups, with approximately 150, 30 and 60 TCR-sequenced participants respectively.

The CDR3 regions of human TCRbeta chains were analyzed by immunosequencing. The study's processing was this. Repertoire TCRs were matched against a reference library of SARS-CoV-2-specific TCRs generated with the MIRA antigen-specificity platform. Breadth was defined as the fraction of unique TCRs that were SARS-CoV-2-associated. Depth was defined as the fraction of total T cells that were SARS-CoV-2-associated. Using the MIRA data, every spike-specific TCR was mapped to the spike region that the TCR reacted to and assigned to either a CD4 or a CD8 class. Log10-transformed breadth and depth values were compared by one-way ANOVA with Sidak's multiple comparisons tests. As stored in TCRdb, this immuneACCESS dataset retains in-frame rearrangements with V and J assigned. A fraction of the clones does not appear; measured against another copy, unresolved V genes explain less than half of the discrepancy, and the remainder lacks a known reason. V, J and clone size reflect that table, while D and trimming were determined from the DNA. In this sample the table shows 150,000 to 190,000 clones, 88% of which occur a single time. The ten largest clones add up to approximately 6.6% of the sample.

What the time point label conveys for this sample: sample from adult after SARS-CoV-2 infection, after symptom onset. A couple of convalescent COVID-19 patients, sampled after symptom onset from adults with prior SARS-CoV-2 infection, were also TCR-sequenced for comparison. Via the germline V gene (reference sequence), CDR1 is LNHNV and CDR2 YYDKDF. The trim is 7 bases for V and 8 bases for J, with a gap of 20 bases between the germline ends. The CDR3 covers 14 residues, taking in both the cysteine and the phenylalanine. Of all the DNA, just the CDR3 is kept, 42 bases in frame from base 1. Here is what the overall study found, with its caveats: Conclusions about previously exposed vaccinees are limited, since just five or six AZD1222 recipients were seropositive for SARS-CoV-2 at baseline. Because no day 14 peak-response samples were available, repertoires were characterized only after the peak T cell response. The vaccine-associated CD4 TCRs covered the entire spike protein, and the dominant responses fell in regions 160-218 and 743-854. After two AZD1222 doses, spike-specific TCR breadth and depth were significantly higher than at day 0 and than in MenACWY recipients. Participants were mostly white British, with more females than males. The authors suggested clonal diversity may have been underestimated. In the small 56-69-year group, the increase in depth fell short of significance, most likely because of low power. Epitopes outside the regions mutated in the B.1.351 and B.1.1.7 variants were reportedly recognized by nearly half of the unique spike-specific TCRs.

The V gene is TRBV15 and the J gene is TRBJ1-2, with the D gene not confidently named. The receptor was derived from an adult who had recovered from COVID-19. The specimen was peripheral blood, collected after recovery from COVID-19. For the CDR3, the sequence is CATTERSTARGYTF. Here is the DNA: TGTGCCACCACCGAGAGGAGTACGGCGAGGGGCTACACCTTC. The full variable domain, completed from the reference TRBV15 and TRBJ1-2 proteins outside the CDR3, reads DAMVIQNPRYQVTQFGKPVTLSCSQTLNHNVMYWYQQKSSQAPKLLFHYYDKDFNNEADTPDNFQSRRPNTSFCFLDIRSPGLGDTAMYLCATTERSTARGYTFGSGTRLTVV.